Given below is one TCR beta chain in context. A single base separates this from a much larger clone, so it may be a read error. This specimen belongs to a study of T cells in Graves' hyperthyroidism and ophthalmopathy. The germline CDR1 and CDR2 sequences are DFQATT and SNEGSKA (reference sequence). CDR3 length equals 13 residues. Trimming took 7 bases from V and 0 from J, leaving 12 bases between them. Using RNA transcripts as the source, TCR beta CDR3 regions were amplified. TCR CDR3 underwent first-round RT-PCR with the HTBI primer set. TCRdb independently ran MiXCR on the multiplex PCR reads; one entry per CDR3 protein. The table has hundreds of thousands of distinct CDR3 sequences, 13% seen once; the top ten hold about 9.1%.

This chain links TRBV20-1 with TRBJ1-1, with D unresolved. The sequence was obtained from a woman aged 18-35 years with Graves' hyperthyroidism. The sequenced material came from blood. CDR3 nucleotides: TGCAGTGGCACCAATTACCTGAACACTGAAGCTTTCTTT. Its protein is CSGTNYLNTEAFF.